This T cell receptor (beta chain) was profiled in a study of blood T cell repertoires in COVID-19 (dated by TCRdb to 2020 to 2021). About the investigation overall: Samples covering the acute and convalescent phases of COVID-19 were provided by collaborators in the United States, Italy and Spain. The material from the prospective study consisted of cDNA or gDNA derived from T cells, B-cell-depleted T cells, or PBMCs. Nearly every sample came with metadata listing a de-identified subject ID, COVID-19 status, age in years and sex. Where HLA class I and class II types were available, the types were taken from metadata supplied by the sample provider, not from assay-based typing. Samples were obtained from the ongoing ImmuneRACE study (first 160 participants) and from 1,000 to 1,500 subjects provided by 6 global collaborators. The repertoires were released in a freely available public database meant as a resource for research on the immune response to SARS-CoV-2. The dataset comprised deeply sampled blood TCRbeta repertoires from subjects exposed to, actively infected with, or recovered from COVID-19. General study outcomes and caveats: How much clinical and demographic metadata was included differed by source and by participant, and the metadata was provided uncurated.

Each collaborating institution followed its own protocols to collect whole blood in K2EDTA tubes. For TCRbeta analysis, collaborators shipped samples as frozen whole blood, isolated PBMCs, or DNA extracted from either of those sample types. TCRbeta CDR3 regions were amplified from genomic DNA using the immunoSEQ Assay, a bias-controlled multiplex PCR. Turning to the authors' computational methods: Within the assay, amplification of reference gene primers was used to estimate how many nucleated cells each sample contained. Sequence reads were collapsed and filtered to measure the absolute abundance of every unique TCRbeta CDR3 rearrangement. Productive Simpson clonality was computed per sample as the square root of Simpson's diversity index over productive rearrangements. This immuneACCESS table, as held by TCRdb, lists in-frame sequences with V and J called but not all clones. Of the missing ones, under half trace to an unresolved V gene in checked studies; the others have no known cause. V, J and clone size reflect that table, while D and trimming were determined from the DNA. The sample data list about 240,000 clones, and 82% of these were observed just once. Roughly 4.7% of the sample is held by the ten biggest clonotypes.

The germline V end is reduced by 5 bases and the J end by 1 base; junction bases left unmatched: 5. CDR1 is given as MNHEY and CDR2 as SMNVEV, both from the germline V gene (reference sequence). The CDR3 has 15 amino acids, counting the end cysteine and phenylalanine. CDR3 DNA is the only sequence kept; it has 45 bases, read in frame from the first base. Comment on this clone: Its antigen target is currently unknown. Within one base of it there is no much larger clone, and no base qualities were kept.

The receptor's source is a woman in her 70s with acute or convalescent COVID-19. The sample comprised peripheral blood. The chain employs TRBV27 and TRBJ2-3, and 8 bases in between align with TRBD2. The CDR3: CASSAPGLGTDTQYF. In nucleotide form, the sequence is TGTGCCAGCAGTGCCCCGGGACTAGGCACAGATACGCAGTATTTT.